The 8 T cell receptor beta chains below were found in one sample sequenced in a study of PD-1 blockade in classical Hodgkin lymphoma. The patients all showed relapse after autologous stem cell transplantation, while their brentuximab vedotin exposure varied. Measured with immunoSEQ multiplex PCR; TCRdb has only the in-frame clones, and not every one. Of about 13,000 clones listed, roughly 77% are singletons. Sample: peripheral blood mononuclear cells (PBMCs), taken at baseline. The receptors were sampled from a human donor with classical Hodgkin lymphoma.

The gene calls are TRBV9 and TRBJ2-1; TRBD2 matches at 9 bases. J was trimmed by 8 bases and V by 0 bases; bases with no gene match: 9. The CDR3 extends over 16 amino acids. Germline V lookup: CDR1 SGDLS, CDR2 YYNGEE. The CDR3 here is CASSVEGGRAVDEQFF. In DNA form, the CDR3 reads TGTGCCAGCAGCGTAGAGGGCGGGAGGGCCGTAGATGAGCAGTTCTTC. The full variable domain, rest sourced from reference TRBV9 and TRBJ2-1, is DSGVTQTPKHLITATGQRVTLRCSPRSGDLSVYWYQQSLDQGLQFLIQYYNGEERAKGNILERFSAQQFPDLHSELNLSSLELGDSALYFCASSVEGGRAVDEQFFGPGTRLTVL.

This clone was seen just once. The V call is TRBV28, the J call TRBJ2-7; TRBD2 aligns across 7 bases. The CDR3 has 14 residues. The germline gives CDR1 MDHEN, CDR2 SYDVKM. V trimming: 6 bases; J trimming: 5 bases; junction bases outside the gene matches: 10. CDR3 in amino acids: CASSPLGGRDEQYF. In DNA, the CDR3 is TGTGCCAGCAGCCCATTGGGGGGGAGGGACGAGCAGTACTTC.

This clone has only one observation. The chain links TRBV7-8 to TRBJ2-2; tentatively, D is TRBD1 (5 bases). Deletions cut 3 bases from V and 4 bases from J, with 18 bases between. Germline CDR1 SGHVS, CDR2 FQNEAQ. The CDR3 has 17 residues. CDR3 sequence reads: CASSLRITGAVTGELFF. Written as DNA, the CDR3 is TGTGCCAGCAGCTTGAGGATCACAGGAGCCGTCACCGGGGAGCTGTTTTTT.

The chain couples TRBV27 to TRBJ1-4; 12 nucleotides agree with TRBD1. V shed 6 bases, J shed 7 bases, and the junction held 9 bases outside the gene matches. Germline CDR1 reads MNHEY; CDR2 reads SMNVEV (reference sequence). The CDR3 runs 16 residues. As DNA, the CDR3 is TGTGCCAGCAGGTCCCGGGACAGGGGGCGCGCTGAAAAACTGTTTTTT. It is translated as CASRSRDRGRAEKLFF.

This clone was picked up a small number of times. DNA for the CDR3: TGCGCCAGCAGCCAAGGGGCAGGGATGAGAGCTTTCTTT. Its translation: CASSQGAGMRAFF. The chain is built from TRBV4-3 and TRBJ1-1; D is possibly TRBD1 (5 bases). V was trimmed by 1 base and J by 10 bases, leaving 13 bases between them. The CDR3 has 13 residues. CDR1 is LGHNA, CDR2 YSLEER, per germline.

This chain connects TRBV5-4 to TRBJ2-3; D perhaps matches TRBD2 (5 bases). Trimming took 0 bases from V and 2 from J, leaving 10 bases between them. Germline values: CDR1 SGHNT, CDR2 YYREEE (reference sequence). This CDR3 has 15 residues. The CDR3 region is CASSLDFGDTDTQYF. For the CDR3, the DNA is TGTGCCAGCAGCTTGGATTTCGGGGACACAGATACGCAGTATTTT.

The V gene is TRBV5-1, the J gene TRBJ2-1; D not resolved. CDR3 length: 14 residues. The germline V gene has CDR1 SGHRS and CDR2 YFSETQ. The V end lost 1 base, the J end lost 3 bases, and 8 bases lay between the germline ends. CDR3 coding DNA: TGCGCCAGCAGCTTGCTGGCAGGCTACAATGAGCAGTTCTTC. Amino acids: CASSLLAGYNEQFF. Looking up the rest from reference TRBV5-1 and TRBJ2-1 gives the full variable domain: KAGVTQTPRYLIKTRGQQVTLSCSPISGHRSVSWYQQTPGQGLQFLFEYFSETQRNKGNFPGRFSGRQFSNSRSEMNVSTLELGDSALYLCASSLLAGYNEQFFGPGTRLTVL.

Comment on this clone: This specimen includes other DNA sequences encoding the same CDR3. The gene calls are TRBV6-4 and TRBJ1-1; D uncertain. The V gene's germline CDR1 is MRHNA and CDR2 SNTAGT. The CDR3 spans 13 residues. V was trimmed by 3 bases and J by 1 base, leaving 6 bases between them. The chain's CDR3 is CASSESENTEAFF. CDR3 nucleotide sequence: TGTGCCAGCAGTGAGAGTGAGAACACTGAAGCTTTCTTT.